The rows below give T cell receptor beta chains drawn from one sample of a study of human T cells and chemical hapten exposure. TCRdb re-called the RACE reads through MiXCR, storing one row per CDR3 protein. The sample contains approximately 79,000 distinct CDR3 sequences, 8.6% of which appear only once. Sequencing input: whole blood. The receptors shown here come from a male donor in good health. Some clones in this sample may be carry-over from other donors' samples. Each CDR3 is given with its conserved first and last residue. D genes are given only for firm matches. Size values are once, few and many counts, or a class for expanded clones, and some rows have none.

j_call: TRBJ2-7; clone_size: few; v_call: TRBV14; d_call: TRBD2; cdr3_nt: TGTGCCAGCAGCCAAGTGTCTAGCGGGAGCTACGAGCAGTACTTC; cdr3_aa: CASSQVSSGSYEQYF
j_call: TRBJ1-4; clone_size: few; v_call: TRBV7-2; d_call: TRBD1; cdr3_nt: TGTGCCAGCAGCCCAAGGGCAGGGGGATCGACTAATGAAAAACTGTTTTTT; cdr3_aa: CASSPRAGGSTNEKLFF
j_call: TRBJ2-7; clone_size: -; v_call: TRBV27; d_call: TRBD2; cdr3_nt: TGTGCCAGCAGTGGCCCGGGACTAGCGGGAGCCAGAGTCTCCTACGAGCAGTACTTC; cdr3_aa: CASSGPGLAGARVSYEQYF
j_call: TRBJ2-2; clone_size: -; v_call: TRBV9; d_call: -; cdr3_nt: TGTGCCAGCAGCGTGTTCGTTGACACCGGGGAGCTGTTTTTT; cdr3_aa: CASSVFVDTGELFF
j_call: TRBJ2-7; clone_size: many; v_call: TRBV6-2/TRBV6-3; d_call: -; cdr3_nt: TGTGCCAGCAGTTATGGAGGTACCCCCTACGAGCAGTACTTC; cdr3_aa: CASSYGGTPYEQYF
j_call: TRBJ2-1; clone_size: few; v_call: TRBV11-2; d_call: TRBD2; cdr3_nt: TGTGCCAGCAGGCAACCGGGACTAGCCGTCGTCGGGCAGTTCTTC; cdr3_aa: CASRQPGLAVVGQFF
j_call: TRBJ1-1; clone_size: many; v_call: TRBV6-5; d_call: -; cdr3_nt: TGTGCCAGCAGTTCCCCGGGCGGGGTGAACACTGAAGCTTTCTTT; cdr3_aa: CASSSPGGVNTEAFF
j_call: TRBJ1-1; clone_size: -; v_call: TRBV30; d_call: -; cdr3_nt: TGTGCCTGGTCGATGAACACTGAAGCTTTCTTT; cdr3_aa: CAWSMNTEAFF
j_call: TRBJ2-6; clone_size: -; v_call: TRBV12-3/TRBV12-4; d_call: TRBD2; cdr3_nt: TGTGCCAGCAGTTTAACTAGCGGGAATGGGGCCAACGTCCTGACTTTC; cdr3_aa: CASSLTSGNGANVLTF
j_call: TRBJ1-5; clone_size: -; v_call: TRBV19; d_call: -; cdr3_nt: TGTGCCAGTAGTTTCCAGCAGGGTAATCAGCCCCAGCATTTT; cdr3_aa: CASSFQQGNQPQHF
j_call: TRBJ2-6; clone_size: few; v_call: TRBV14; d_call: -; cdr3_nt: TGTGCCAGCAGCCAAGGACTGAAGGGGCCCAGCTCTGGGGCCAACGTCCTGACTTTC; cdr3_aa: CASSQGLKGPSSGANVLTF
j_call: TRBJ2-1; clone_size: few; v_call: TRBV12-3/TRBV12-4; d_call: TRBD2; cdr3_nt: TGTGCCAGCAGCCAAAGCGGGAGGGTATACAATGAGCAGTTCTTC; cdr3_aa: CASSQSGRVYNEQFF
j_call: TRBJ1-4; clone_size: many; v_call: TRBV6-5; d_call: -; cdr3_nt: TGTGCCAGCAGCTCCTGGACGATTGAAAAACTGTTTTTT; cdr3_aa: CASSSWTIEKLFF
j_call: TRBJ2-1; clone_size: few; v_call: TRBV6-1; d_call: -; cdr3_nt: TGTGCCAGCAGTGATGGGGGGGGCGGTGATTACAATGAGCAGTTCTTC; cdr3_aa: CASSDGGGGDYNEQFF
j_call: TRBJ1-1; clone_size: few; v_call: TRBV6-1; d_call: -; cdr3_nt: TGTGCCAGCATGCCCGGCTCGGCGGGGGGAACTGAAGCTTTCTTT; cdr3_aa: CASMPGSAGGTEAFF
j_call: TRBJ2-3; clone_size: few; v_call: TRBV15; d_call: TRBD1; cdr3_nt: TGTGCCACCAGCATCGGACAGGGCACAGATACGCAGTATTTT; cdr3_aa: CATSIGQGTDTQYF
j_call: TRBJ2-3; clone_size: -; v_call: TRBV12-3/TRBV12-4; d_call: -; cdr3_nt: TGTGCCAGCAGAGACGGTACTAGCACAGATACGCAGTATTTT; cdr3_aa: CASRDGTSTDTQYF
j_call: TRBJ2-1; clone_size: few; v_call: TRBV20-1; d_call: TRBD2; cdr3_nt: TGCAGTGCTAGTCCTAGCGGGAGCCATGAGCAGTTCTTC; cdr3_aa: CSASPSGSHEQFF
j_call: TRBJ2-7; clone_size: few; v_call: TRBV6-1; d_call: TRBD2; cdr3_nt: TGTGCCAGCGGTATAAGCGGGAGGCCTTCCTACGAGCAGTACTTC; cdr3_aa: CASGISGRPSYEQYF
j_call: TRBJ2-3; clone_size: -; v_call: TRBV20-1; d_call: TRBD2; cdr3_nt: TGCAGTGCTAATCCGGGACTAGCGGCAGATACGCAGTATTTT; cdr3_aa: CSANPGLAADTQYF
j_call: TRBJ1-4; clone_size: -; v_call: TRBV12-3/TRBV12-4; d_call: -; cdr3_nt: TGTGCCAGCAGCCCCGCCACCAGTAATGAAAAACTGTTTTTT; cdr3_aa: CASSPATSNEKLFF
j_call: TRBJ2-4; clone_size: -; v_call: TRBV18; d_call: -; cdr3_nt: TGTGCCAGCTCATTATCGACACCGGGGGACATTCAGTACTTC; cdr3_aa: CASSLSTPGDIQYF
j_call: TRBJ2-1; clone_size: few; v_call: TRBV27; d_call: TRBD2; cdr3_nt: TGTGCCAGCAGTTCGACTAGCGGGAGGAATAATGAGCAGTTCTTC; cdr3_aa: CASSSTSGRNNEQFF
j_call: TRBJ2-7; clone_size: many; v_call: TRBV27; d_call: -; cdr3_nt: TGTGCCAGCAGTTTACAAAGCGGCTACGAGCAGTACTTC; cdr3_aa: CASSLQSGYEQYF
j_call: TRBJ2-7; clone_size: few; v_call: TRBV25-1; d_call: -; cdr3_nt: TGTGCCAGCAGTGAGGGTACAGGGCCGTACGAGCAGTACTTC; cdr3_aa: CASSEGTGPYEQYF
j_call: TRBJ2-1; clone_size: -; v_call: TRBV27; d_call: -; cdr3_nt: TGTGCCAGCAGTCACGGGACCGGAGGAGAGTTCTTC; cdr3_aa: CASSHGTGGEFF
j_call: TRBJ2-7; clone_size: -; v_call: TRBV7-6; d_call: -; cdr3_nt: TGTGCCAGCAGCTTAGGGCCCTCCTACGAGCAGTACTTC; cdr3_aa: CASSLGPSYEQYF
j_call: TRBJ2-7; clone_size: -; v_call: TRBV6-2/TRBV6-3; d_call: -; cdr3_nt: TGTGCCAGCAGCCAGTTAACGGAAGGGTTGATTTACGAGCAGTACTTC; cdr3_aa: CASSQLTEGLIYEQYF
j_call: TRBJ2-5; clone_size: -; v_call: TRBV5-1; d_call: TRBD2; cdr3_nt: TGCGCCAGCAGCTCCCCGCGGGAGTTGCTCCAAGAGACCCAGTACTTC; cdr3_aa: CASSSPRELLQETQYF
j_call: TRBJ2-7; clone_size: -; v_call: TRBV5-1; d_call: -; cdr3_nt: TGCGCCAGCAGCTTCGAGCCTTCCTGGGCCTACGAGCAGTACTTC; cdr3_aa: CASSFEPSWAYEQYF
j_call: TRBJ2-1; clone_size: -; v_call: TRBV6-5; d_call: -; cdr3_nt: TGTGCCAGCAGTTACAGGGACGGTTACAATGAGCAGTTCTTC; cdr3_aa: CASSYRDGYNEQFF
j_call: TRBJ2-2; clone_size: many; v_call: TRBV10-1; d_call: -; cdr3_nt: TGCGCCAGCAGTGAGTCGGGCGAATTAAGGTCCGGGGAGCTGTTTTTT; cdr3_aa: CASSESGELRSGELFF
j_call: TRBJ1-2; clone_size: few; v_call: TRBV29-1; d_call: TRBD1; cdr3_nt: TGCAGCGTTGCGGACAGGCGCTATGGCTACACCTTC; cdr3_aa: CSVADRRYGYTF
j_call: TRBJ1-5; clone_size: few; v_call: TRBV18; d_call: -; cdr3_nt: TGTGCCAGCTCACCGTCAGGGATCGATCAGCCCCAGCATTTT; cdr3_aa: CASSPSGIDQPQHF
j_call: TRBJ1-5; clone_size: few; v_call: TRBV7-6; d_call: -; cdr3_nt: TGTGCCAGCAGCTTGACTCACCTTAATCAGCCCCAGCATTTT; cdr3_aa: CASSLTHLNQPQHF
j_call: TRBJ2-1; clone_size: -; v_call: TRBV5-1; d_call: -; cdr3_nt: TGCGCCAGCAGCTTGGACCCAACCCCCCCCGTGCCAGCCCAGAGCTCCTACAATGAGCAGTTCTTC; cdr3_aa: CASSLDPTPPVPAQSSYNEQFF
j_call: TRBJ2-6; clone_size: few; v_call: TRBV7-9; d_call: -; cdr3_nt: TGTGCCAGCTGGTCTGGGGCCAACGTCCTGACTTTC; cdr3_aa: CASWSGANVLTF
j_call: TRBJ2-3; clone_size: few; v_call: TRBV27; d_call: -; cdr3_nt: TGTGCCAGCAGTTGGAGGGCCTCCCCAGATACGCAGTATTTT; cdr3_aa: CASSWRASPDTQYF
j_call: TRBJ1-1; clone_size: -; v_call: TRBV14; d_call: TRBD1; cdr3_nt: TGTGCCAGCAGCCTAAGGACAGGCGGGGTCACTGAAGCTTTCTTT; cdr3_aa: CASSLRTGGVTEAFF
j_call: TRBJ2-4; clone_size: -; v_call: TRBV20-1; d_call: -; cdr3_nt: TGCAGTGCTAGAGTCGACAGGAGTGGGCTAGCCAAAAACATTCAGTACTTC; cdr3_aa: CSARVDRSGLAKNIQYF
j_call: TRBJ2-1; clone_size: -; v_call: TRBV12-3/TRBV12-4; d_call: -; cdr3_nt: TGTGCCAGCAGTCAATTAAATGAGCAGTTCTTC; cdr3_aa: CASSQLNEQFF